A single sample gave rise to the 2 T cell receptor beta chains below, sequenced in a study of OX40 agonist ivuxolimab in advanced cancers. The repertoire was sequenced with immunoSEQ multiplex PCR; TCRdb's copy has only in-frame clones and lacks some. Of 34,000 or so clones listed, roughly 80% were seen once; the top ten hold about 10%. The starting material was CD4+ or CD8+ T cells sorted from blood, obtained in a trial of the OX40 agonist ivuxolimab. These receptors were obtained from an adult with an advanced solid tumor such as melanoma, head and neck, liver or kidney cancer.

DNA for the CDR3: TGTGCCAGCAGCCCTAGACTAGCGGGGGTAGATGAGCAGTTCTTC. Residues: CASSPRLAGVDEQFF. This chain uses TRBV7-9 with TRBJ2-1; 12 bases are a match to TRBD2. This CDR3 region has 15 residues. Germline trimming cut 5 bases from V and 8 bases from J; bases unmatched to any gene: 7. Looked up from germline, CDR1 is SEHNR and CDR2 is FQNEAQ (reference sequence).

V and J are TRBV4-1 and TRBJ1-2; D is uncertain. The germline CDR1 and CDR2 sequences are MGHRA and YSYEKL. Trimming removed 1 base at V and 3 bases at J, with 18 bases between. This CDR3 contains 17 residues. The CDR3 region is CASSQGLVAVGYYGYTF. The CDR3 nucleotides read TGCGCCAGCAGCCAAGGCCTTGTGGCGGTCGGCTACTATGGCTACACCTTC.